This record concerns one T cell receptor (beta chain) sequence. Its antigen is unidentified. This entry comes from a study of T cell responses to AZD1222 COVID-19 vaccine. Study-level results: Repertoires were collected only later (after the peak T cell response had occurred). Clonal diversity was possibly underestimated, and white British individuals and females predominated among donors. Variant regions that are unmutated are reportedly the target of nearly half of spike-specific TCRs.

V lost 11 bases and J 0 bases, leaving 22 bases between the germline ends. CDR1 and CDR2 (germline): SNHLY, FYNNEI. The CDR3 runs to 16 residues. Here immunoSEQ multiplex PCR was the method, and the copy in TCRdb shows in-frame clones only, minus some. The sample carries under 100,000 clones, about 88% recorded once. The chain links TRBV2 to TRBJ1-1; D perhaps matches TRBD1 (5 bases). The sequence was obtained from an adult in good health. Sequencing was performed on peripheral blood, taken on day 0 of AZD1222 vaccination. CDR3 protein: CAGTGTPAGMNTEAFF. CDR3 nucleotides: TGTGCCGGAACCGGGACGCCAGCGGGAATGAACACTGAAGCTTTCTTT.